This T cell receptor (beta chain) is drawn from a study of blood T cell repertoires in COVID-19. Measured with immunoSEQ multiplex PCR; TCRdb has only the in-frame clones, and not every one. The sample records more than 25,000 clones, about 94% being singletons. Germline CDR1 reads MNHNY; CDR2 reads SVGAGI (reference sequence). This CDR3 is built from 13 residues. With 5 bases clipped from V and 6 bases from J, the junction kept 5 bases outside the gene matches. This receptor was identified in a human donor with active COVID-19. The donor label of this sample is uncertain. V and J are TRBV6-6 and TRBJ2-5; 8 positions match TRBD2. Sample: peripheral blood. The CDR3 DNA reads TGTGCCAGCAGTCAGCGGGGGTTGCAGACCCAGTACTTC. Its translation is CASSQRGLQTQYF.